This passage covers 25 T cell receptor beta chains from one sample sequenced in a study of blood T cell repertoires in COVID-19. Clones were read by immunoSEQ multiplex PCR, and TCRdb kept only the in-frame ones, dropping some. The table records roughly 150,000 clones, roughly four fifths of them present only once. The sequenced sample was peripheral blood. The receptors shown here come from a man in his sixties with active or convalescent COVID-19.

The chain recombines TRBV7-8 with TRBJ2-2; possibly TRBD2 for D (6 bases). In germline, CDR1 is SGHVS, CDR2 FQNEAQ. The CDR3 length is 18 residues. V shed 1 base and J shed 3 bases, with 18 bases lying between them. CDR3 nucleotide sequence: TGTGCCAGCAGCTTAGTCGCGGGAATAGGGTACTACACCGGGGAGCTGTTTTTT. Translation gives CASSLVAGIGYYTGELFF.

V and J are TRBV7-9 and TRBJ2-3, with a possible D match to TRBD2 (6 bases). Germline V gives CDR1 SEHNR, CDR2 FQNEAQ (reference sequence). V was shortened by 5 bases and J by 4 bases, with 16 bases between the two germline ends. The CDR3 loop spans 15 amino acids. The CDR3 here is CASSNGNGRSDTQYF. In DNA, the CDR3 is TGTGCCAGCAGCAATGGTAACGGGAGATCAGATACGCAGTATTTT.

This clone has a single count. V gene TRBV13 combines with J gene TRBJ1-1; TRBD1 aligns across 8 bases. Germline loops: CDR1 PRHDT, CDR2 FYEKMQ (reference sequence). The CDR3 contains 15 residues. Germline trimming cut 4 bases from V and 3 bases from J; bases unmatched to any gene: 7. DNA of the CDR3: TGTGCCAGCAGCTCTTGGACAGGGCGGGACACTGAAGCTTTCTTT. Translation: CASSSWTGRDTEAFF. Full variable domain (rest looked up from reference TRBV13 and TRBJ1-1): AAGVIQSPRHLIKEKRETATLKCYPIPRHDTVYWYQQGPGQDPQFLISFYEKMQSDKGSIPDRFSAQQFSDYHSELNMSSLELGDSALYFCASSSWTGRDTEAFFGQGTRLTVV.

The CDR3 DNA reads TGTGCCAGCAGCCAAGTGTTATGGGAGGACGGTGGCAATCAGCCCCAGCATTTT. Translation: CASSQVLWEDGGNQPQHF. The chain links TRBV14 to TRBJ1-5; D gene ambiguous. V was cut by 1 base and J by 2 bases, with 18 bases left in between. The CDR3 runs 18 residues. Germline V gives CDR1 SGHDN, CDR2 FVKESK.

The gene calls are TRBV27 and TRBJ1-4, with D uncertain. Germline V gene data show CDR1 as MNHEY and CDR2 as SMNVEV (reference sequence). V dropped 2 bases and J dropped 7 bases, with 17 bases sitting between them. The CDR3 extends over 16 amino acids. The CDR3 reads CASSLVAAISREKLFF. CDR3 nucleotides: TGTGCCAGCAGTTTAGTTGCGGCCATCTCACGTGAAAAACTGTTTTTT.

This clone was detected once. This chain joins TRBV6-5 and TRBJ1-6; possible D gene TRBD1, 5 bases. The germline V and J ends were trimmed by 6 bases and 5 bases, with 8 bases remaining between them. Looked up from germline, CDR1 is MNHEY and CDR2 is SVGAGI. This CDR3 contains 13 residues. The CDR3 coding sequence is TGTGCCAGCAGGCAGGGTAATAATTCACCCCTCCACTTT. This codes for CASRQGNNSPLHF.

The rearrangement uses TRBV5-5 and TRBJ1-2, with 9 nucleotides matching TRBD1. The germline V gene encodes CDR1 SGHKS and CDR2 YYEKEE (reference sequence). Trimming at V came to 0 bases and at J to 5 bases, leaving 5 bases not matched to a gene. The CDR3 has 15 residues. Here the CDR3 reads CASSLVTGGVYGYTF. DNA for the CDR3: TGTGCCAGCAGCTTGGTCACAGGGGGCGTGTATGGCTACACCTTC. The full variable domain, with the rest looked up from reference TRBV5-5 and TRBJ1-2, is DAGVTQSPTHLIKTRGQQVTLRCSPISGHKSVSWYQQVLGQGPQFIFQYYEKEERGRGNFPDRFSARQFPNYSSELNVNALLLGDSALYLCASSLVTGGVYGYTFGSGTRLTVV.

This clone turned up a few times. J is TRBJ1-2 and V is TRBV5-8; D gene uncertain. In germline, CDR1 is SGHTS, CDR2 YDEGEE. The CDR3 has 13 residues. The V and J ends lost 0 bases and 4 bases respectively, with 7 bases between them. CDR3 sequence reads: CASSLVPSYGYTF. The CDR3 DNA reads TGTGCCAGCAGCTTGGTACCGAGCTATGGCTACACCTTC.

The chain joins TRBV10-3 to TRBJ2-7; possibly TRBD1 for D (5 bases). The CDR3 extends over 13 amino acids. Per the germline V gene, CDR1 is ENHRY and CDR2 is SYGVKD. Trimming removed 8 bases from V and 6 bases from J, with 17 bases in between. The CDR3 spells CAIGGRAEGEQYF. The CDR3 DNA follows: TGTGCCATCGGTGGCAGGGCCGAAGGCGAGCAGTACTTC.

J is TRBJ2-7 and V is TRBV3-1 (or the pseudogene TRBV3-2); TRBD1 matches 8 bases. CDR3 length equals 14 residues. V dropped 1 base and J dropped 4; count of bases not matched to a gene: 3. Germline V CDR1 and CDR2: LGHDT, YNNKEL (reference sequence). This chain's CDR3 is CASSQAHRGYEQYF. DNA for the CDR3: TGTGCCAGCAGCCAAGCGCACAGGGGGTACGAGCAGTACTTC.

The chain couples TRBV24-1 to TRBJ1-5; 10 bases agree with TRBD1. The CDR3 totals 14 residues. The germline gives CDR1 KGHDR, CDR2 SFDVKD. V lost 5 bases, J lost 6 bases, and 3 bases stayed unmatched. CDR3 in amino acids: CATSGGQGGQPQHF. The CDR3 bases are TGTGCCACCAGTGGAGGACAGGGGGGTCAGCCCCAGCATTTT.

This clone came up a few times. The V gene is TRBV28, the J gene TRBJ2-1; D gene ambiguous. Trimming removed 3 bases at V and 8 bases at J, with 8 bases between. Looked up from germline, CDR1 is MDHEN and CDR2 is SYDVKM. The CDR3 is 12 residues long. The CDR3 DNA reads TGTGCCAGCAGTTTTAATCCGGATGAGCAGTTCTTC. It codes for CASSFNPDEQFF.

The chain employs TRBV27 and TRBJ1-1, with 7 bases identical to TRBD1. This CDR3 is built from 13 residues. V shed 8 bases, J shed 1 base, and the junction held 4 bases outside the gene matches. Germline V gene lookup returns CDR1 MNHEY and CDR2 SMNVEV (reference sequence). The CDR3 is CASEGQTNTEAFF. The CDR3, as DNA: TGTGCCAGCGAGGGACAGACGAACACTGAAGCTTTCTTT.

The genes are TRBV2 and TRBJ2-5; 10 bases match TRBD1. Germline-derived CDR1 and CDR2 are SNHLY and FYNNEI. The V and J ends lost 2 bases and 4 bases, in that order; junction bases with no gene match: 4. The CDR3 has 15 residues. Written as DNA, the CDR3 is TGTGCCAGCAGTGAACGGACAGGGGGGGCAGAGACCCAGTACTTC. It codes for CASSERTGGAETQYF.

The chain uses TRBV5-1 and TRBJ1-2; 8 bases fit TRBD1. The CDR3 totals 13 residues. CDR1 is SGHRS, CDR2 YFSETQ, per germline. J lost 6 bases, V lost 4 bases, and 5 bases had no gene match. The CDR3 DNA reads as TGCGCCAGCAGCGAGACAGGGGACCATGGCTACACCTTC. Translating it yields CASSETGDHGYTF. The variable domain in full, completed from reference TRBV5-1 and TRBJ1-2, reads KAGVTQTPRYLIKTRGQQVTLSCSPISGHRSVSWYQQTPGQGLQFLFEYFSETQRNKGNFPGRFSGRQFSNSRSEMNVSTLELGDSALYLCASSETGDHGYTFGSGTRLTVV.

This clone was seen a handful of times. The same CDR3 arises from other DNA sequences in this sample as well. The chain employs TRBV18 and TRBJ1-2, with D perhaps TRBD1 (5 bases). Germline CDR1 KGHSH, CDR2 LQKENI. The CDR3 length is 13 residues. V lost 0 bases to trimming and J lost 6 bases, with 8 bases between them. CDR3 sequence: CASSPPAGDGYTF. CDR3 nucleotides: TGTGCCAGCTCACCACCGGCGGGGGATGGCTACACCTTC. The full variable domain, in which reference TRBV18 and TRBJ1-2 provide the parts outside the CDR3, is NAGVMQNPRHLVRRRGQEARLRCSPMKGHSHVYWYRQLPEEGLKFMVYLQKENIIDESGMPKERFSAEFPKEGPSILRIQQVVRGDSAAYFCASSPPAGDGYTFGSGTRLTVV.

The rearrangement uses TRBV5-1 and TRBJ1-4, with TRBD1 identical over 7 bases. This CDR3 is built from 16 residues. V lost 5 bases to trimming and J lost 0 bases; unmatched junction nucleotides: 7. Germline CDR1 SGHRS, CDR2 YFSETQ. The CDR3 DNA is TGCGCCAGCAGTCCCGGGACAGTCGCAACTAATGAAAAACTGTTTTTT. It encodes CASSPGTVATNEKLFF.

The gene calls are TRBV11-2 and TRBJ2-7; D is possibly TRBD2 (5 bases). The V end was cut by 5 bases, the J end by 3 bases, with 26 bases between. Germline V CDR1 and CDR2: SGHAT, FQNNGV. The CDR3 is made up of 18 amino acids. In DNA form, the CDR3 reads TGTGCCAGCAGCATAAATCCGGGCCTGGCCCGCCGGGGCTACGAGCAGTACTTC. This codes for CASSINPGLARRGYEQYF.

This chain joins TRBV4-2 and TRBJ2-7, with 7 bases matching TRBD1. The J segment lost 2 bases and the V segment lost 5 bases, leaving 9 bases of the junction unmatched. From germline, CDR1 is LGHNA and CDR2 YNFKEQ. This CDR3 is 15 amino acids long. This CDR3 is CASSWDRTGPYEQYF. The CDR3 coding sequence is TGTGCCAGCAGCTGGGACAGAACAGGCCCCTACGAGCAGTACTTC.

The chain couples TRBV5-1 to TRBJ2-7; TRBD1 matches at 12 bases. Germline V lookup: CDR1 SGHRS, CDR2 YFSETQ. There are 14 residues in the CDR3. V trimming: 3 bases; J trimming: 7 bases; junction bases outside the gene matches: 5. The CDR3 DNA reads TGCGCCAGCAGCTCGGGACAGGGGGCGTGGGAGCAGTACTTC. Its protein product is CASSSGQGAWEQYF.

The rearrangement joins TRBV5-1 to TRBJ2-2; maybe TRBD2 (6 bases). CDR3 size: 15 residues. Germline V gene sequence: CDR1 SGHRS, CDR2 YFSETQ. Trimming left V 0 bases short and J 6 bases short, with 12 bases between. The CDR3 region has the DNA TGCGCCAGCAGCTTGGAGGCGGGGATTCCCGGGGAGCTGTTTTTT. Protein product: CASSLEAGIPGELFF.

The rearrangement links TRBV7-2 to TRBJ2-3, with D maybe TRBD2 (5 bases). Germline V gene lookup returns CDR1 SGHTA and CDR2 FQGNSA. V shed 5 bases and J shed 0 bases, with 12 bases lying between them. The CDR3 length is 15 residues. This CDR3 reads CASSPFSVSTDTQYF. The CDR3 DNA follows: TGTGCCAGCAGCCCCTTTAGCGTAAGCACAGATACGCAGTATTTT.

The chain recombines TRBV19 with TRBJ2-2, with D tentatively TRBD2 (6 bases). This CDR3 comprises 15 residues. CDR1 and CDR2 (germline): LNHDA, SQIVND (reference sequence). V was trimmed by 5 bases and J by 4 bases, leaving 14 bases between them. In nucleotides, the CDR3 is TGTGCCAGTAGTCCGGCGGGAAGTCGCACCGGGGAGCTGTTTTTT. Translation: CASSPAGSRTGELFF. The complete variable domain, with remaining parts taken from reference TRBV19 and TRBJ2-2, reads DGGITQSPKYLFRKEGQNVTLSCEQNLNHDAMYWYRQDPGQGLRLIYYSQIVNDFQKGDIAEGYSVSREKKESFPLTVTSAQKNPTAFYLCASSPAGSRTGELFFGEGSRLTVL.

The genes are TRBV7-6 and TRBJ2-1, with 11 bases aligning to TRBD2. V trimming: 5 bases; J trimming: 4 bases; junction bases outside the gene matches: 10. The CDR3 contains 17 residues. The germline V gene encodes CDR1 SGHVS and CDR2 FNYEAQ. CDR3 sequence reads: CASSPRTGTSGYNEQFF. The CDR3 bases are TGTGCCAGCAGCCCCCGCACAGGGACTAGCGGATACAATGAGCAGTTCTTC.

CDR3 DNA sequence: TGTGCCAGCCAAAAGGGTCTTGGGGACAGCTCCTACGAGCAGTACTTC. Translating it yields CASQKGLGDSSYEQYF. The chain links TRBV5-4 to TRBJ2-7; 7 nucleotides agree with TRBD1. Germline CDR1 SGHNT, CDR2 YYREEE (reference sequence). The V segment lost 7 bases and the J segment 0 bases; nucleotides outside the gene matches: 13. There are 16 residues in the CDR3.